This TCR beta chain was identified in a study of T cells expressing NK-cell markers. Study-wide findings and caveats: For a few donors, these clonotypes were likewise the leading ones in the CD3+CD56-NKG2C+ fraction. The study found dominant NKG2C+ clonotypes at about 1.0-7.0% of CD8+ T cells in several donors.

After re-calling the 5' RACE reads, TCRdb lists one entry per CDR3 protein, DNA absent. Here the sample table reports some 140,000 distinct CDR3 sequences. Details on this clonotype: The antigen is undetermined.

CDR3 length: 14 residues. Per the germline V gene, CDR1 is MNHEY and CDR2 is SVGAGI. The sample consisted of blood T cells: a sorted CD56 or NKG2C T cell subset, CD4+ or CD8+ T cells, or bulk PBMC T cells (not recorded which). The chain uses TRBV6-5 and TRBJ2-2; TCRdb reports TRBD1, a call that lacks DNA to check it against. The receptor was derived from a woman aged 50 to 65 in good health. The CDR3 region is CASSYGTSTGELFF.